The 27 T cell receptor beta chains below come from one sample, sequenced in a study of T cell responses to AZD1222 COVID-19 vaccine. The data were produced by immunoSEQ multiplex PCR, yet TCRdb's version contains in-frame clones alone and is incomplete. The table shows around 180,000 clones, with 70% to 90% occurring only once. The source material was peripheral blood, sampled 28 days after the second AZD1222 dose. Source of these receptors: an adult who received the AZD1222 COVID-19 vaccine.

CDR3 sequence reads: CASSQDPSGVGGEKLFF. CDR3 nucleotide sequence: TGTGCCAGCAGCCAAGATCCAAGTGGAGTCGGGGGTGAAAAACTGTTTTTT. The chain recombines TRBV3-1 (or the pseudogene TRBV3-2) with TRBJ1-4, with TRBD1 as a possible D gene (5 bases). V gave up 0 bases and J gave up 7 bases, with 18 bases separating them. CDR1 and CDR2 (germline): LGHDT, YNNKEL (reference sequence). The CDR3 is made up of 17 amino acids.

This rearrangement joins TRBV6-4 to TRBJ1-1, with 12 positions matching TRBD1. Unmatched junction bases numbered 12, after V lost 6 bases and J lost 1 base. CDR3 size: 18 residues. Germline CDR1 MRHNA, CDR2 SNTAGT. The CDR3 sequence is CASRPPAGQGARNTEAFF. CDR3 sequence (DNA): TGTGCCAGCAGGCCGCCTGCGGGACAGGGGGCGAGGAACACTGAAGCTTTCTTT.

This clone was detected once. The V call is TRBV4-3, the J call TRBJ1-5, with a tentative D call TRBD1 (5 bases). The V gene's germline CDR1 is LGHNA and CDR2 YSLEER. Trimming took off 0 bases at V and 4 bases at J, with 13 bases between the two ends. The CDR3 contains 16 residues. The CDR3 loop reads CASSQDGQAPNQPQHF. In nucleotides, the CDR3 is TGCGCCAGCAGCCAAGACGGACAAGCGCCTAATCAGCCCCAGCATTTT.

This chain connects TRBV24-1 to TRBJ1-3; D remains ambiguous. Germline V CDR1 and CDR2: KGHDR, SFDVKD. The CDR3 contains 15 residues. Trimming removed 4 bases at V and 0 bases at J, with 9 bases between. For the CDR3, the DNA is TGTGCCACCAGTGAGTGGACTGACTCTGGAAACACCATATATTTT. It is translated as CATSEWTDSGNTIYF.

The CDR3 nucleotides are TGTGCCACCAGTGATTGGGGGACTAGCGGGAGAGATGAGCAGTTCTTC. It encodes CATSDWGTSGRDEQFF. The chain recombines TRBV24-1 with TRBJ2-1; 14 nucleotides align to TRBD2. V trimming: 2 bases; J trimming: 8 bases; junction bases outside the gene matches: 4. The CDR3 runs to 16 residues. In germline, CDR1 is KGHDR, CDR2 SFDVKD.

V gene TRBV5-4 combines with J gene TRBJ2-7, with 7 bases fitting TRBD1. The CDR3 is 13 amino acids. J lost 3 bases, V lost 4 bases, and 4 bases had no gene match. CDR1 is SGHNT and CDR2 is YYREEE in the germline V gene (reference sequence). The CDR3 nucleotides read TGTGCCAGCAGCATGACAGGGAACTACGAGCAGTACTTC. It yields the protein CASSMTGNYEQYF.

This clone was seen a single time. CDR3 DNA sequence: TGTGCCAGCAGTTCCCCGACAGGGGTGACAGATACGCAGTATTTT. It codes for CASSSPTGVTDTQYF. The gene calls are TRBV28 and TRBJ2-3, with 8 bases identical to TRBD1. The junction had 6 bases not matched to a gene; V was cut back by 4 bases and J by 3 bases. The CDR3 contains 15 residues. Germline CDR1 and CDR2: MDHEN and SYDVKM.

In the case of this clone: This same CDR3 is encoded by further DNA sequences in the sample. The rearrangement joins TRBV5-6 to TRBJ2-7; no definite D call. CDR1 and CDR2 from the germline V gene are SGHDT and YYEEEE. Trimming removed 0 bases from V and 3 bases from J, with 10 bases in between. CDR3 length: 14 amino acids. The chain's CDR3 is CASSLAGSSYEQYF. The CDR3 nucleotides are TGTGCCAGCAGCTTGGCCGGTAGCAGCTACGAGCAGTACTTC.

V gene TRBV5-6 combines with J gene TRBJ1-2, with D maybe TRBD1 (5 bases). CDR1 is SGHDT, CDR2 YYEEEE, per germline. This CDR3 contains 13 residues. Trimming removed 3 bases at V and 4 bases at J, with 10 bases between. The CDR3 region has the DNA TGTGCCAGCAGCTACCGGGACGGCTATGGCTACACCTTC. Its protein product is CASSYRDGYGYTF.

The V and J genes are TRBV15 and TRBJ2-1; D tentatively reads TRBD1 or TRBD2 (7 bases each). Per the germline V gene, CDR1 is LNHNV and CDR2 is YYDKDF (reference sequence). This CDR3 is 15 amino acids long. V shed 1 base and J shed 6 bases, with 13 bases lying between them. This chain's CDR3 is CATSRAGGESNEQFF. The CDR3 DNA reads as TGTGCCACCAGCAGAGCAGGGGGGGAGAGCAATGAGCAGTTCTTC.

This clone is a singleton in its sample. The chain combines TRBV28 with TRBJ2-7; D gene unclear. V lost 5 bases, J lost 0 bases, and 11 bases lay in between. The CDR3 has 14 amino acids. Germline loops: CDR1 MDHEN, CDR2 SYDVKM. As DNA, the CDR3 is TGTGCCAGCAGTACCGGGTCCTCCTCCTACGAGCAGTACTTC. Translated, it gives CASSTGSSSYEQYF.

CDR3 amino acids: CASRVAGVLADTQYF. As DNA, the CDR3 is TGTGCCAGCAGGGTAGCGGGAGTGTTGGCAGATACGCAGTATTTT. This rearrangement joins TRBV11-3 to TRBJ2-3; TRBD2 matches 9 bases. Germline trimming cut 6 bases from V and 4 bases from J; bases unmatched to any gene: 8. The CDR3 totals 15 residues. CDR1 is SGHNT and CDR2 is YENEEA in the germline V gene.

V is TRBV5-1 and J is TRBJ2-5; D possibly matches TRBD1 or TRBD2 (5 bases each). Germline values: CDR1 SGHRS, CDR2 YFSETQ. CDR3 length equals 14 residues. V shed 1 base and J shed 9 bases, with 16 bases lying between them. CDR3 protein: CASSLLGTAKAQYF. As DNA, the CDR3 is TGCGCCAGCAGCTTGCTCGGGACGGCCAAAGCCCAGTACTTC.

V usage is TRBV5-4 and J usage is TRBJ2-2, with 10 bases identical to TRBD2. Trimming took 3 bases from V and 3 from J; bases not matched to a gene: 5. The CDR3 totals 16 residues. The germline gives CDR1 SGHNT, CDR2 YYREEE (reference sequence). CDR3 residues: CASSSYLAGDTGELFF. CDR3 nucleotides: TGTGCCAGCAGCTCCTACCTAGCGGGAGACACCGGGGAGCTGTTTTTT. Looking up the rest from reference TRBV5-4 and TRBJ2-2 gives the full variable domain: ETGVTQSPTHLIKTRGQQVTLRCSSQSGHNTVSWYQQALGQGPQFIFQYYREEENGRGNFPPRFSGLQFPNYSSELNVNALELDDSALYLCASSSYLAGDTGELFFGEGSRLTVL.

The CDR3 sequence: CASSQLLVYTDTQYF. In DNA, the CDR3 is TGTGCCAGCAGCCAGCTACTAGTGTACACAGATACGCAGTATTTT. The V call is TRBV3-1 (or the pseudogene TRBV3-2), the J call TRBJ2-3; a weak D match, TRBD2 (5 bases). CDR1 is LGHDT, CDR2 YNNKEL, per germline (reference sequence). Deletions cut 3 bases from V and 2 bases from J, with 12 bases between. CDR3 length: 15 amino acids.

The gene calls are TRBV10-3 and TRBJ2-1; TRBD2 matches at 7 bases. V shed 10 bases, J shed 5 bases, and the junction held 8 bases outside the gene matches. Germline CDR1 ENHRY, CDR2 SYGVKD. This CDR3 is 13 amino acids long. The CDR3 reads CATGTTGDNEQFF. The CDR3 DNA reads TGTGCCACCGGGACTACTGGGGACAATGAGCAGTTCTTC.

With regard to this clone: At one boundary the junction diverges from the germline segment, which might be a read error. V usage is TRBV5-1 and J usage is TRBJ1-3, with D unclear. Germline CDR1 SGHRS, CDR2 YFSETQ. The CDR3 contains 8 residues. The CDR3 reads CALRGRLF. The CDR3 coding sequence is TGCGCCCTCAGAGGGAGACTTTTT.

The chain couples TRBV7-3 to TRBJ2-1; D is unclear. CDR3 length: 16 residues. V was shortened by 5 bases and J by 5 bases, with 19 bases between the two germline ends. Germline assignment: CDR1 SGHTA and CDR2 FQGTGA. The CDR3 DNA is TGTGCCAGCAGCCCCGGACGCTCCACCACCCACAATGAGCAGTTCTTC. Amino acids: CASSPGRSTTHNEQFF. The complete variable domain, with remaining parts taken from reference TRBV7-3 and TRBJ2-1, reads GAGVSQTPSNKVTEKGKYVELRCDPISGHTALYWYRQSLGQGPEFLIYFQGTGAADDSGLPNDRFFAVRPEGSVSTLKIQRTERGDSAVYLCASSPGRSTTHNEQFFGPGTRLTVL.

The chain recombines TRBV19 with TRBJ2-1; 11 bases align to TRBD1. The CDR3 has 16 amino acids. Germline-derived CDR1 and CDR2 are LNHDA and SQIVND (reference sequence). The V and J ends lost 5 bases and 6 bases, in that order; junction bases with no gene match: 9. The CDR3 loop reads CASSPVRDRGGNEQFF. The DNA of the CDR3 is TGTGCCAGTAGTCCTGTACGGGACAGGGGGGGCAATGAGCAGTTCTTC.

This chain uses TRBV4-2 with TRBJ2-7; no definite D call. V was trimmed by 1 base and J by 0 bases, leaving 7 bases between them. CDR3 length: 14 amino acids. Germline CDR1 reads LGHNA; CDR2 reads YNFKEQ. Here the CDR3 DNA reads TGTGCCAGCAGCCAAGCGTCTACCTCCTACGAGCAGTACTTC. Amino acid sequence: CASSQASTSYEQYF.

The table lists this clone with a few counts. The gene calls are TRBV3-1 (or the pseudogene TRBV3-2) and TRBJ1-4; D is perhaps TRBD1 (5 bases). This CDR3 spans 14 amino acids. Germline loops: CDR1 LGHDT, CDR2 YNNKEL (reference sequence). Trimming pared 4 bases from V and 8 bases from J, leaving 14 bases between. The chain's CDR3 is CASSPLGAGEKLFF. CDR3 nucleotides: TGTGCCAGCAGCCCGTTAGGGGCCGGCGAAAAACTGTTTTTT.

The chain uses TRBV7-2 and TRBJ1-4; D is unresolved. Between the trimmed V and J ends, which lost 8 bases and 3 bases, there was a span of 13 bases. Germline V lookup: CDR1 SGHTA, CDR2 FQGNSA. This CDR3 contains 14 residues. The CDR3, as DNA: TGTGCCAGCGGCTACCGAGCTTCTAATGAAAAACTGTTTTTT. It encodes CASGYRASNEKLFF.

This rearrangement joins TRBV7-2 to TRBJ1-2; 8 bases match TRBD1. Germline CDR1 reads SGHTA; CDR2 reads FQGNSA. With 6 bases clipped from V and 3 bases from J, the junction kept 3 bases outside the gene matches. The CDR3 totals 13 residues. The CDR3 loop reads CASRSQGDYGYTF. CDR3 in DNA: TGTGCCAGCAGGTCACAGGGGGACTATGGCTACACCTTC.

This rearrangement joins TRBV6-6 to TRBJ2-1; 8 bases align to TRBD2. CDR3 length equals 13 residues. V shed 6 bases, J shed 6 bases, and the junction held 4 bases outside the gene matches. Germline loops: CDR1 MNHNY, CDR2 SVGAGI (reference sequence). In DNA, the CDR3 is TGTGCCAGCAGACTACTAGCGGCCAATGAGCAGTTCTTC. Translating gives CASRLLAANEQFF.

In this sample, this clone turned up once. The chain carries TRBV28 and TRBJ2-7, with D tentatively TRBD1 (6 bases). Trimming took off 2 bases at V and 3 bases at J, with 14 bases between the two ends. The CDR3 consists of 15 residues. CDR1 and CDR2 (germline): MDHEN, SYDVKM. CDR3 sequence: CASSLQDRTYYEQYF. Here the CDR3 DNA reads TGTGCCAGCAGTTTACAAGACAGGACATACTACGAGCAGTACTTC.

The gene calls are TRBV28 and TRBJ2-7; possible D gene TRBD1, 8 bases. The V and J ends lost 4 bases and 3 bases respectively, with 16 bases between them. CDR1 is MDHEN, CDR2 SYDVKM, per germline. The CDR3 is made up of 15 amino acids. CDR3 sequence reads: CASSWTGRGSYEQYF. DNA for the CDR3: TGTGCCAGCAGTTGGACAGGGAGGGGTAGCTACGAGCAGTACTTC.

The chain links TRBV24-1 to TRBJ2-2; perhaps TRBD2 as D (5 bases). The CDR3 contains 16 residues. The germline V gene encodes CDR1 KGHDR and CDR2 SFDVKD. V was trimmed by 3 bases and J by 6 bases, leaving 16 bases between them. The CDR3 region is CATSDPGPLGAGELFF. The CDR3 DNA reads as TGTGCCACCAGTGATCCTGGGCCCCTGGGAGCCGGGGAGCTGTTTTTT.